A single sample is the source of the 16 T cell receptor beta chains below, sequenced in a study of blood T cell repertoires in COVID-19. Repertoires were generated with immunoSEQ multiplex PCR, while TCRdb's copy carries only in-frame clones and drops some. The sample includes under 200,000 clones, 60% to 85% of them seen just once. The sequenced material came from peripheral blood. These receptor sequences come from a woman aged 60 to 75 with COVID-19, enrolled during active disease.

This chain connects TRBV14 to TRBJ1-6; 9 bases map to TRBD1. Germline-derived CDR1 and CDR2 are SGHDN and FVKESK. The CDR3 covers 19 residues. Trimming at V came to 4 bases and at J to 0 bases, leaving 10 bases not matched to a gene. The CDR3: CASSLFPAGQGSYNSPLHF. In DNA, the CDR3 is TGTGCCAGCAGCCTGTTTCCGGCGGGACAGGGCTCCTATAATTCACCCCTCCACTTT. Filled out from reference TRBV14 and TRBJ1-6, the complete variable domain reads EAGVTQFPSHSVIEKGQTVTLRCDPISGHDNLYWYRRVMGKEIKFLLHFVKESKQDESGMPNNRFLAERTGGTYSTLKVQPAELEDSGVYFCASSLFPAGQGSYNSPLHFGNGTRLTVT.

There are a few counts of this clone. The chain combines TRBV12-5 with TRBJ2-5, with a tentative D call TRBD1 (6 bases). The CDR3 has 12 amino acids. V dropped 4 bases and J dropped 5 bases, with 8 bases sitting between them. Germline V lookup: CDR1 LGHNT, CDR2 FRNRAP. CDR3 residues: CASGSTGETQYF. The CDR3 DNA is TGTGCTAGTGGTTCGACAGGTGAGACCCAGTACTTC.

There are many counts of this clone. The chain joins TRBV4-2 to TRBJ1-1; D is uncertain. Per the germline V gene, CDR1 is LGHNA and CDR2 is YNFKEQ. The CDR3 contains 13 residues. Trimming cost V 0 bases and J 3 bases, with 5 bases left between them. DNA of the CDR3: TGTGCCAGCAGCCAAGACCGGGACACTGAAGCTTTCTTT. Encoded protein: CASSQDRDTEAFF.

The chain combines TRBV18 with TRBJ1-3; 7 bases fit TRBD1. With V trimmed by 6 bases and J by 0 bases, 8 bases remained unmatched. This CDR3 comprises 16 residues. CDR1 is KGHSH and CDR2 is LQKENI in the germline V gene. Here the CDR3 reads CASSPTGASSGNTIYF. The CDR3 DNA reads as TGTGCCAGCTCGCCCACAGGGGCTAGCTCTGGAAACACCATATATTTT.

V is TRBV9 and J is TRBJ2-1; TRBD1 aligns across 9 bases. Looked up from germline, CDR1 is SGDLS and CDR2 is YYNGEE. The CDR3 is 17 amino acids. The junction had 12 bases not matched to a gene; V was cut back by 0 bases and J by 8 bases. In DNA form, the CDR3 reads TGTGCCAGCAGCGTAGCTACGGGACAGGGTCCTCTGGATGAGCAGTTCTTC. Its protein is CASSVATGQGPLDEQFF.

This clone was detected only a few times. This chain joins TRBV18 and TRBJ1-1; D is uncertain. The CDR3 runs to 13 residues. CDR1 is KGHSH, CDR2 LQKENI, per germline. V lost 2 bases, J lost 3 bases, and 7 bases lay in between. CDR3: CASSPKGDTEAFF. The CDR3 DNA sequence: TGTGCCAGCTCACCAAAGGGAGACACTGAAGCTTTCTTT.

About this clone itself: The sample holds other DNA sequences that translate to the same CDR3. The V gene is TRBV5-1, the J gene TRBJ1-6; no clear D. The V end was cut by 0 bases, the J end by 0 bases, with 4 bases between. CDR1 SGHRS and CDR2 YFSETQ come from the germline V gene. The CDR3 sequence is 15 residues long. CDR3 sequence: CASSLDSSYNSPLHF. DNA for the CDR3: TGCGCCAGCAGCTTGGACAGCTCCTATAATTCACCCCTCCACTTT.

This clone has a count of ten or more. The chain joins TRBV5-5 to TRBJ2-1; perhaps TRBD2 as D (6 bases). The V gene lost 4 bases and the J gene lost 7 bases, with 21 bases spanning the gap. Germline-derived CDR1 and CDR2 are SGHKS and YYEKEE (reference sequence). This CDR3 is 16 amino acids long. This CDR3 is CASSLTPGLISNEQFF. CDR3 nucleotides: TGTGCCAGCAGCCTCACCCCGGGACTGATTAGTAATGAGCAGTTCTTC.

The chain joins TRBV7-9 to TRBJ1-1; no definite D call. Trimming cost V 3 bases and J 4 bases, with 15 bases left between them. The germline V gene has CDR1 SEHNR and CDR2 FQNEAQ (reference sequence). This CDR3 has 15 residues. DNA of the CDR3: TGTGCCAGCAGCTTGTATTCTGGGAGCCTCACTGAAGCTTTCTTT. It yields the protein CASSLYSGSLTEAFF.

The count of this clone is one. V is TRBV5-4 and J is TRBJ1-2, with TRBD1 matching over 10 bases. J lost 3 bases, V lost 0 bases, and 11 bases had no gene match. The CDR3 runs 18 residues. The germline gives CDR1 SGHNT, CDR2 YYREEE (reference sequence). The CDR3 region has the DNA TGTGCCAGCAGCTTGGACCCCCGAATGGGACAGGGGCACTATGGCTACACCTTC. This encodes CASSLDPRMGQGHYGYTF.

The rearrangement joins TRBV3-1 (or the pseudogene TRBV3-2) to TRBJ2-1, with D tentatively TRBD1 (5 bases). The CDR3 spans 17 residues. With 3 bases removed from V and 1 base from J, the gap between germline ends came to 16 bases. The germline gives CDR1 LGHDT, CDR2 YNNKEL (reference sequence). CDR3 sequence (DNA): TGTGCCAGCAGCCACCCAATAGGGGCAGGTTCCTACAATGAGCAGTTCTTC. Translating it yields CASSHPIGAGSYNEQFF.

This clone was observed at least ten times. This chain links TRBV9 with TRBJ2-3; 8 bases map to TRBD2. The germline V gene has CDR1 SGDLS and CDR2 YYNGEE. This CDR3 spans 17 amino acids. Trimming took 3 bases from V and 4 from J; bases not matched to a gene: 13. The chain's CDR3 is CASSGTHGLAAPDTQYF. The CDR3 bases are TGTGCCAGCAGCGGAACCCACGGACTAGCCGCGCCAGATACGCAGTATTTT.

The chain employs TRBV28 and TRBJ1-2; perhaps TRBD1 as D (5 bases). The CDR3 has 13 residues. Per germline, CDR1 MDHEN and CDR2 SYDVKM. The ends were cut back, 5 bases at V and 2 bases at J, with 9 bases in the middle. CDR3: CASSRGTNYGYTF. CDR3 nucleotides: TGTGCCAGCAGTCGGGGGACCAACTATGGCTACACCTTC.

The chain couples TRBV11-3 to TRBJ2-1; 9 nucleotides match TRBD2. CDR1 SGHNT and CDR2 YENEEA come from the germline V gene. The CDR3 sequence is 17 residues long. The V segment lost 1 base and the J segment 6 bases; nucleotides outside the gene matches: 10. CDR3 region: CASSLVDGGGASNEQFF. The DNA for the CDR3 is TGTGCCAGCAGCTTAGTAGATGGCGGGGGGGCGTCCAATGAGCAGTTCTTC.

The chain carries TRBV4-2 and TRBJ1-6; D unclear. Trimming stripped 0 bases from V and 9 bases from J, with 15 bases between. Germline V gene sequence: CDR1 LGHNA, CDR2 YNFKEQ. This CDR3 has 16 amino acids. CDR3 region: CASSQDITGLGSPLHF. As DNA, the CDR3 is TGTGCCAGCAGCCAAGATATTACGGGGTTGGGTTCACCCCTCCACTTT.

The sample holds one count of this clone. The chain links TRBV11-2 to TRBJ1-1; D unresolved. Per germline, CDR1 SGHAT and CDR2 FQNNGV. This CDR3 contains 14 residues. V lost 1 base to trimming and J lost 0 bases, with 6 bases between them. Here the CDR3 reads CASSLGNMNTEAFF. As DNA, the CDR3 is TGTGCCAGCAGCTTAGGAAACATGAACACTGAAGCTTTCTTT. Supplemented by reference TRBV11-2 and TRBJ1-1, the full variable domain reads EAGVAQSPRYKIIEKRQSVAFWCNPISGHATLYWYQQILGQGPKLLIQFQNNGVVDDSQLPKDRFSAERLKGVDSTLKIQPAKLEDSAVYLCASSLGNMNTEAFFGQGTRLTVV.